This entry features one T cell receptor beta chain sequence. In the authors' methods: From reference gene primer amplification, estimates of nucleated cell counts were derived. Sequencing used immunoSEQ multiplex PCR; TCRdb keeps in-frame clones, though not all of them. V, J and clone size reflect that table, while D and trimming were determined from the DNA. In the table there are nearly 50,000 clones, approximately 85% of which are singletons. This sample is drawn from a study of blood T cell repertoires in COVID-19. Per the germline V gene, CDR1 is SQVTM and CDR2 is ANQGSEA. The CDR3 runs to 11 residues. V shed 6 bases and J shed 7 bases, with 9 bases lying between them.

The chain couples TRBV29-1 to TRBJ1-4, with D possibly TRBD1 on 5 matching bases. The clonotype was recovered from a woman aged 60-75 years with acute or convalescent COVID-19. The sequencing input was peripheral blood. The CDR3 loop reads CSVRVAEKLFF. The CDR3 DNA is TGCAGCGTCAGGGTGGCTGAAAAACTGTTTTTT.